The sequence of this T cell receptor beta chain was determined in a study of T cells in localized non-small cell lung cancer. The trim removed 9 bases at V and 0 bases at J, leaving 11 bases unmatched. CDR1 is WSHSY and CDR2 is SAAADI in the germline V gene. CDR3 size: 17 residues. Some clones are missing from TCRdb's copy, which holds only in-frame ones; the method was immunoSEQ multiplex PCR. Seen here are more than 40,000 clones, 85% to 90% observed once, and the top ten hold about 2.3%. The genes are TRBV10-2 and TRBJ1-6; TRBD1 agrees at 7 bases. This receptor was taken from a man aged 35-69 years with stage II lung adenocarcinoma. The starting material was PBMCs, obtained before any cancer treatment. The DNA of the CDR3 is TGCGCCAGTTTGACAGGGCGACCGAGCTCCTATAATTCACCCCTCCACTTT. Amino acid sequence: CASLTGRPSSYNSPLHF.